This T cell receptor beta chain was sequenced during a study of shared clonotypes between healthy human individuals. Sequencing was performed with immunoSEQ multiplex PCR; in TCRdb, only in-frame clones are kept and a portion is missing. The data hold roughly 1,600,000 clones, with approximately 98.5% observed a single time. Study findings and constraints: Memory subsets had estimated richness that was generally smaller than that of naive subsets. It was only blood that was sampled, and tissue repertoires likely differ. Sequencing of the sorted subsets was shown by rarefaction to be incomplete despite large depth.

The CDR3 is 14 amino acids. The V end was cut by 2 bases, the J end by 7 bases, with 12 bases between. Per germline, CDR1 MNHNS and CDR2 SASEGT. Points on this clone: What it recognizes is unknown.

This clonotype was sampled from a man aged 25-45 years in good health. The J gene is TRBJ2-4, the V gene TRBV6-1; weak D call: TRBD2 (5 bases). The sample consisted of naive CD4+ T cells sorted from blood. Subset described: CD45RA+ positively selected. DNA of the CDR3: TGTGCCAGCAGTGAACAAGCGGTAAGGAACATTCAGTACTTC. As protein: CASSEQAVRNIQYF.